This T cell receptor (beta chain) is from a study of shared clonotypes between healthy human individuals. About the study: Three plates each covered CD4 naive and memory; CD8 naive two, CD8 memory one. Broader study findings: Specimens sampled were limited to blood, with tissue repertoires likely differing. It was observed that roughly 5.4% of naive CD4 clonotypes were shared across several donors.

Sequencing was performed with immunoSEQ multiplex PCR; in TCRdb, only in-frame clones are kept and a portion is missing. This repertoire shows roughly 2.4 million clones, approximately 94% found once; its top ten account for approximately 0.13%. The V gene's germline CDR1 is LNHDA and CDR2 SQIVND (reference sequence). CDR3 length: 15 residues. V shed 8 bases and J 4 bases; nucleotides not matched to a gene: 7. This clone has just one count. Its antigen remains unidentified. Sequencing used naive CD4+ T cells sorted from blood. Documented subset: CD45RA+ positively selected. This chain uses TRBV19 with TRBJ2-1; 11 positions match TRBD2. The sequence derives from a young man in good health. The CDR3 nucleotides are TGTGCCAGTTCCGCGCTAGCGGGAGGATACAATGAGCAGTTCTTC. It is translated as CASSALAGGYNEQFF.